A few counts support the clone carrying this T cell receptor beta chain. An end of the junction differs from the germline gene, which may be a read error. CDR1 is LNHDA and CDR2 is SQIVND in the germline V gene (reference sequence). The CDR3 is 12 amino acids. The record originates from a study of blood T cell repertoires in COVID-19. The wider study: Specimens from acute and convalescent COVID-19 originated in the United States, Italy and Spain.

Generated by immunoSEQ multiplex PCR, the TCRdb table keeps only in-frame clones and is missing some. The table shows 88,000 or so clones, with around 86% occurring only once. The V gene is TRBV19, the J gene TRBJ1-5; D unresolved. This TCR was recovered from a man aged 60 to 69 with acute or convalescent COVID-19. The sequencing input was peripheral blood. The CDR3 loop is CASSIGTQPQHF. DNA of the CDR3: TGTGCGAGTAGTATTGGCACTCAGCCCCAGCATTTT.